This TCR beta chain was sequenced during a study of shared clonotypes between healthy human individuals. CDR1 SGHNT and CDR2 YENEEA come from the germline V gene. V was pared by 5 bases and J by 4 bases, with 14 bases between. CDR3 length: 14 residues. Profiling relied on immunoSEQ multiplex PCR, and the TCRdb table lists in-frame clones only, not all of them. The repertoire holds 2 million to 3 million clones, more than 80% seen once, with around 0.14% in the top ten. Comment on this clone: Its antigen is still unknown.

Whole-study findings and limits: Rarefaction exposed incomplete sorted-subset sequencing despite large depth.

The sequenced sample consisted of naive CD4+ T cells sorted from blood. Subset indicated: CD45RA+ positively selected. This TCR derives from a man aged 18 to 29 in good health. J is TRBJ1-1 and V is TRBV11-3; no clear D gene. The CDR3 bases are TGTGCCAGCAGCCCCGACATGGGGAGCACTGAAGCTTTCTTT. The encoded protein is CASSPDMGSTEAFF.